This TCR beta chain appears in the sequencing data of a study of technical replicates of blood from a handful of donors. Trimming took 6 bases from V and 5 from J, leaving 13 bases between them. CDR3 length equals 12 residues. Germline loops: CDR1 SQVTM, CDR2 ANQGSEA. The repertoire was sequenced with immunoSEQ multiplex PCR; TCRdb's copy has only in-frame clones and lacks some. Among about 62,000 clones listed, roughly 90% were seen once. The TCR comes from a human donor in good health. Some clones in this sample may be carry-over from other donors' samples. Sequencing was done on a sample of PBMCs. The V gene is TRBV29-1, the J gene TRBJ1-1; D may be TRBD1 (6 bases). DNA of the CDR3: TGCAGCGTCCTCAGGGGAAAGACTGAAGCTTTCTTT. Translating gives CSVLRGKTEAFF.